The 4 T cell receptor beta chains below come from one sample, sequenced in a study of OX40 agonist ivuxolimab in advanced cancers. The library came from the immunoSEQ multiplex PCR assay. TCRdb retrieved this table from immuneACCESS and kept in-frame rearrangements only. Not all clones are present; in checked studies, unresolved V genes account for under half, and no reason is known for the remainder. For this sample there are approximately 14,000 clones; 70% to 85% appear just once. The ten most abundant clones make up about 32% of the sample. Sample: CD4+ or CD8+ T cells sorted from blood, taken in a trial of the OX40 agonist ivuxolimab. These receptors all stem from an adult with an advanced solid tumor such as melanoma, head and neck, liver or kidney cancer.

Only a few counts were recorded for this clone. The genes are TRBV7-9 and TRBJ2-3; 10 bases are a match to TRBD1. CDR3 length equals 19 residues. Looked up from germline, CDR1 is SEHNR and CDR2 is FQNEAQ (reference sequence). J was trimmed by 7 bases and V by 2 bases; bases with no gene match: 18. The chain's CDR3 is CASSLLSVMGTGALNTQYF. For the CDR3, the DNA is TGTGCCAGCAGCTTATTATCGGTGATGGGGACAGGGGCATTGAATACGCAGTATTTT.

The chain uses TRBV27 and TRBJ2-7; D remains unclear. The V end lost 2 bases, the J end lost 5 bases, and 10 bases lay between the germline ends. Per the germline V gene, CDR1 is MNHEY and CDR2 is SMNVEV (reference sequence). The CDR3 runs 13 residues. CDR3 sequence (DNA): TGTGCCAGCAGTTTAAGCCTAGGGAACGAGCAGTACTTC. Translated: CASSLSLGNEQYF.

V and J are TRBV5-1 and TRBJ2-5, with D unclear. Germline assignment: CDR1 SGHRS and CDR2 YFSETQ. CDR3 length equals 13 residues. V was shortened by 1 base and J by 1 base, with 5 bases between the two germline ends. In DNA form, the CDR3 reads TGCGCCAGCAGCTTGCCGGGCCAAGAGACCCAGTACTTC. Encoded protein: CASSLPGQETQYF.

The gene calls are TRBV1 and TRBJ2-7; TRBD2, the D gene given by the table, was not confirmed from the DNA. TRBV1 is labeled a pseudogene. The CDR3 loop spans 20 amino acids. CDR3 region: CTSSHQPGTSGRPTSYEQYF. DNA of the CDR3: TGCACCAGCAGCCATCAACCCGGGACTAGCGGGAGGCCAACCTCCTACGAGCAGTACTTC.